Each of the 30 T cell receptor beta chains below was sequenced from the same sample in a study of T cells generated in artificial thymic organoids. TCRalpha and TCRbeta libraries were amplified separately by semi-nested PCR with TRAC or TRBC reverse primers. TCRdb itself ran the 5' RACE reads through MiXCR, one entry per CDR3 protein. The sample consists of around 3,400 distinct CDR3 sequences, less than 40% of them appearing once. The sample consisted of naive CD8+ T cells from blood. Subset specified: CD3+TCRalphabeta+CD8SP T cells; for blood, CD45RO-CCR7+ naive CD8+ T cells. The receptors originated from a human donor who gave cord blood stem cells for thymic organoid culture, a cardiac surgery patient who gave postnatal thymus, or a blood donor (not recorded which).

This clonotype was observed a handful of times. The V gene is TRBV7-8, the J gene TRBJ2-3; 11 bases align to TRBD2. The germline V gene has CDR1 SGHVS and CDR2 FQNEAQ. Trimming removed 6 bases from V and 6 bases from J; junction bases left unmatched: 8. This CDR3 spans 15 amino acids. This chain's CDR3 is CASRGTSGLGDTQYF. The CDR3 nucleotides are TGTGCCAGCAGGGGGACTAGCGGTTTAGGGGATACGCAGTATTTT.

The rearrangement links TRBV7-2 to TRBJ2-7; D is unclear. The CDR3 extends over 14 amino acids. Germline CDR1 is SGHTA and CDR2 is FQGNSA. The V gene lost 2 bases and the J gene lost 0 bases, with 8 bases spanning the gap. The CDR3 bases are TGTGCCAGCAGCTTATGGGCGGTCTCCTACGAGCAGTACTTC. Translation gives CASSLWAVSYEQYF.

The chain carries TRBV4-1 and TRBJ1-1, with D possibly being TRBD1 (5 bases). Germline loops: CDR1 MGHRA, CDR2 YSYEKL. The CDR3 loop spans 15 amino acids. V lost 0 bases to trimming and J lost 6 bases, with 14 bases between them. The CDR3 sequence is CASSQEGGGVPEAFF. For the CDR3, the DNA is TGCGCCAGCAGCCAAGAGGGGGGGGGGGTCCCTGAAGCTTTCTTT.

CDR3 protein: CASSTSGGPEQYF. The CDR3 DNA reads TGTGCCAGCAGTACTAGCGGTGGGCCGGAGCAGTACTTC. V gene TRBV12-3 or TRBV12-4 combines with J gene TRBJ2-7; TRBD2 agrees at 8 bases. V dropped 5 bases and J dropped 7; count of bases not matched to a gene: 7. The CDR3 is 13 residues long.

This clonotype appeared a few times. The V and J genes are TRBV9 and TRBJ1-5, with unresolved D. This CDR3 has 14 amino acids. The germline V and J ends were trimmed by 4 bases and 6 bases, with 14 bases remaining between them. Germline CDR1 is SGDLS and CDR2 is YYNGEE. DNA for the CDR3: TGTGCCAGCAGCTCCGAACAGCGGGGTCAGCCCCAGCATTTT. This translates into CASSSEQRGQPQHF.

The chain joins TRBV7-6 to TRBJ1-2; a possible D gene is TRBD1 (5 bases). This CDR3 region has 13 residues. Per germline, CDR1 SGHVS and CDR2 FNYEAQ. V lost 5 bases, J lost 8 bases, and 15 bases lay in between. Here the CDR3 reads CASSLSIRDGYTF. The CDR3 nucleotides read TGTGCCAGCAGCCTAAGTATAAGGGACGGCTACACCTTC.

V usage is TRBV2 and J usage is TRBJ2-3, with no clear D. The assigned J gene may be wrong: the sequence end matches TRBJ2-1 better. The germline gives CDR1 SNHLY, CDR2 FYNNEI. The CDR3 is 12 residues long. The CDR3 DNA is TGTGCCAGCAGTGAAGCTAACCGCGTGCAGTTCTTC. This sequence encodes CASSEANRVQFF.

This clonotype is labeled medium-sized. V gene TRBV4-3 combines with J gene TRBJ2-1; D gene unclear. The germline V gene has CDR1 LGHNA and CDR2 YSLEER. This CDR3 contains 17 residues. V lost 0 bases and J 6 bases, leaving 18 bases between the germline ends. The DNA of the CDR3 is TGCGCCAGCAGCCAAGATCTAAGTCTCGCGCCTGGCAATGAGCAGTTCTTC. The encoded protein is CASSQDLSLAPGNEQFF.

V and J are TRBV4-3 and TRBJ2-1; perhaps D is TRBD1 or TRBD2 (5 bases each). Trimming removed 0 bases from V and 2 bases from J, with 20 bases in between. This CDR3 comprises 19 residues. Germline loops: CDR1 LGHNA, CDR2 YSLEER. The CDR3 loop is CASSQELPGTLSPYNEQFF. DNA for the CDR3: TGCGCCAGCAGCCAAGAATTACCCGGGACCCTGAGCCCCTACAATGAGCAGTTCTTC.

In its sample, this clonotype was seen a few times. This chain connects TRBV9 to TRBJ2-4; the D gene is possibly TRBD1 (6 bases). The CDR3 sequence is 16 residues long. Germline V gene data show CDR1 as SGDLS and CDR2 as YYNGEE. Trimming shortened V by 4 bases and J by 2 bases, and 16 bases separated the two germline ends. The CDR3 region has the DNA TGTGCCAGCAGCCCTATGTCAGGGGCTTCCAAAAACATTCAGTACTTC. Translation gives CASSPMSGASKNIQYF.

This chain uses TRBV6-6 with TRBJ2-3; 8 positions agree with TRBD1. The germline gives CDR1 MNHNY, CDR2 SVGAGI (reference sequence). The CDR3 consists of 13 residues. V lost 8 bases to trimming and J lost 6 bases; unmatched junction nucleotides: 7. Here the CDR3 DNA reads TGTGCCAGCGTCCTGGACAGGGTTGATACGCAGTATTTT. This gives the protein CASVLDRVDTQYF.

The chain employs TRBV3-1 and TRBJ1-2, with TRBD1 identical over 8 bases. This CDR3 is 18 amino acids long. CDR1 and CDR2 (germline): LGHDT, YNNKEL (reference sequence). V shed 3 bases and J 2 bases; nucleotides not matched to a gene: 14. In DNA form, the CDR3 reads TGTGCCAGCAGCCACCAAGCCCCCCTGGACAGGGAAAACTATGGCTACACCTTC. Amino acid sequence: CASSHQAPLDRENYGYTF.

This clonotype has a handful of counts. The J gene is TRBJ2-1, the V gene TRBV30; D possibly matches TRBD1 or TRBD2 (5 bases each). CDR3 length: 13 amino acids. Germline CDR1 reads GTSNPN; CDR2 reads SVGIG (reference sequence). V was trimmed by 8 bases and J by 4 bases, leaving 15 bases between them. This CDR3 is CALLRDAYNEQFF. The CDR3 nucleotides read TGTGCCCTTCTCCGGGACGCTTACAATGAGCAGTTCTTC. Drawing the rest from reference TRBV30 and TRBJ2-1, the complete variable domain is SQTIHQWPATLVQPVGSPLSLECTVEGTSNPNLYWYRQAAGRGLQLLFYSVGIGQISSEVPQNLSASRPQDRQFILSSKKLLLSDSGFYLCALLRDAYNEQFFGPGTRLTVL.

The chain joins TRBV25-1 to TRBJ1-1; 7 positions agree with TRBD1. The germline V gene encodes CDR1 MGHDK and CDR2 SYGVNS. The V and J ends lost 1 base and 3 bases, in that order; junction bases with no gene match: 8. The CDR3 contains 16 residues. CDR3 residues: CASSEFTGEGHTEAFF. The CDR3 DNA follows: TGTGCCAGCAGTGAATTTACAGGGGAAGGGCACACTGAAGCTTTCTTT. Using reference TRBV25-1 and TRBJ1-1 for the parts outside the CDR3, the full variable domain is EADIYQTPRYLVIGTGKKITLECSQTMGHDKMYWYQQDPGMELHLIHYSYGVNSTEKGDLSSESTVSRIRTEHFPLTLESARPSHTSQYLCASSEFTGEGHTEAFFGQGTRLTVV.

This clonotype is categorized as medium-sized. The chain has TRBV29-1 and TRBJ2-1; 9 bases are shared with TRBD2. CDR1 and CDR2 (germline): SQVTM, ANQGSEA. The length of the CDR3 is 12 residues. Germline trimming cut 7 bases from V and 5 bases from J; bases unmatched to any gene: 3. The CDR3 sequence is CSASSGNNEQFF. DNA of the CDR3: TGCAGCGCATCTAGCGGGAACAATGAGCAGTTCTTC.

This clonotype was detected only a few times. This chain connects TRBV12-3 or TRBV12-4 to TRBJ1-4; 12 bases map to TRBD1. V lost 5 bases, J lost 7 bases, and 8 bases stayed unmatched. CDR3 length: 16 residues. This CDR3 reads CASSTGTGGGGEKLFF. The CDR3, as DNA: TGTGCCAGCAGTACAGGGACAGGGGGCGGCGGTGAAAAACTGTTTTTT.

On this clonotype itself: A read error may account for a junction end that differs from germline. This chain joins TRBV4-3 and TRBJ2-2, with 13 bases matching TRBD2. CDR3 length: 18 amino acids. Germline loops: CDR1 LGHNA, CDR2 YSLEER. CDR3 in amino acids: CAGSQDLLAGGRTGELFF. CDR3 nucleotide sequence: TGCGCCGGCAGTCAAGATCTACTAGCGGGGGGGCGGACCGGGGAGCTGTTTTTT.

V usage is TRBV20-1 and J usage is TRBJ2-1, with 8 bases aligning to TRBD1. The CDR3 spans 17 residues. Germline V gene lookup returns CDR1 DFQATT and CDR2 SNEGSKA (reference sequence). V lost 3 bases, J lost 8 bases, and 18 bases stayed unmatched. CDR3 sequence (DNA): TGCAGTGCTAGTTCGGACAGGGATAATGAGATGGTCGATGAGCAGTTCTTC. Translation: CSASSDRDNEMVDEQFF.

In this sample, this clonotype is medium-sized (0.01 to 0.1%). The chain carries TRBV15 and TRBJ2-6; D is ambiguous. V was shortened by 6 bases and J by 0 bases, with 3 bases between the two germline ends. CDR1 and CDR2 from the germline V gene are LNHNV and YYDKDF (reference sequence). The CDR3 extends over 13 amino acids. This CDR3 is CATRDSGANVLTF. CDR3 nucleotide sequence: TGTGCCACCAGAGACTCTGGGGCCAACGTCCTGACTTTC.

Turning to this clonotype: A much larger clonotype is one base distant, so this may be a read error. The rearrangement joins TRBV9 to TRBJ1-2; TRBD1 matches 8 bases. The germline gives CDR1 SGDLS, CDR2 YYNGEE. The CDR3 has 16 residues. CDR3 coding DNA: TGTGCCGGCAGCGAGGACGGGACAGGTTCGTCACATGGCTACACCTTC. This gives the protein CAGSEDGTGSSHGYTF. The whole variable domain, remainder taken from reference TRBV9 and TRBJ1-2, is DSGVTQTPKHLITATGQRVTLRCSPRSGDLSVYWYQQSLDQGLQFLIQYYNGEERAKGNILERFSAQQFPDLHSELNLSSLELGDSALYFCAGSEDGTGSSHGYTFGSGTRLTVV.

In its sample, this clonotype ranks as medium-sized (0.01 to 0.1%). The chain uses TRBV7-6 and TRBJ2-3; D unresolved. This CDR3 comprises 13 residues. The germline V gene encodes CDR1 SGHVS and CDR2 FNYEAQ. With 5 bases removed from V and 4 bases from J, the gap between germline ends came to 10 bases. The CDR3 DNA is TGTGCCAGCAGCGGCAGCAAGGCAGATACGCAGTATTTT. It specifies CASSGSKADTQYF.

This clonotype has only a few counts. The J gene is TRBJ2-2, the V gene TRBV7-6; 11 nucleotides align to TRBD2. The CDR3 length is 22 residues. V lost 5 bases, J lost 1 base, and 21 bases stayed unmatched. Germline V gives CDR1 SGHVS, CDR2 FNYEAQ. This chain's CDR3 is CASSPARLGGLAGTQNTGELFF. The CDR3 bases are TGTGCCAGCAGCCCTGCCCGACTGGGTGGACTAGCGGGCACCCAGAACACCGGGGAGCTGTTTTTT.

This clonotype is labeled as medium-sized. V and J are TRBV12-3 or TRBV12-4 and TRBJ2-1; possibly TRBD1 for D (5 bases). V shed 4 bases and J shed 0 bases, with 16 bases lying between them. The CDR3 has 17 residues. Written as DNA, the CDR3 is TGTGCCAGCAGTTCCCCGACAGAAATCATCTCCTACAATGAGCAGTTCTTC. This sequence encodes CASSSPTEIISYNEQFF.

This clonotype is deemed medium-sized. This rearrangement joins TRBV6-6 to TRBJ1-3; no clear D gene. This CDR3 region has 15 residues. The V gene lost 2 bases and the J gene lost 4 bases, with 12 bases spanning the gap. Looked up from germline, CDR1 is MNHNY and CDR2 is SVGAGI (reference sequence). CDR3 in DNA: TGTGCCAGCAGTTACCTCGCGGAGGGAGGAAACACCATATATTTT. It codes for CASSYLAEGGNTIYF.

The rearrangement uses TRBV6-2 or TRBV6-3 and TRBJ2-7; 14 bases fit TRBD2. The CDR3 contains 16 residues. V lost 4 bases, J lost 4 bases, and 6 bases stayed unmatched. The germline V gene has CDR1 MNHEY and CDR2 SVGEGT. The CDR3 DNA reads TGTGCCAGCAGTTTCGCCGGGACTAGCGGGAGTTACGAGCAGTACTTC. As protein: CASSFAGTSGSYEQYF.

This clonotype was recorded once. A much more abundant neighbour one base away suggests this may be a read error. The chain combines TRBV14 with TRBJ2-5; a weak D match, TRBD2 (6 bases). The CDR3 loop spans 11 amino acids. The germline V gene encodes CDR1 SGHDN and CDR2 FVKESK. The CDR3 loop is CASSPGETRYF. As DNA, the CDR3 is TGTGCCAGCAGCCCGGGAGAGACCCGGTACTTC.

Judged by abundance, this clonotype is large (0.1 to 1%). V usage is TRBV27 and J usage is TRBJ2-1; 7 bases fit TRBD2. CDR1 MNHEY and CDR2 SMNVEV come from the germline V gene (reference sequence). Trimming cost V 2 bases and J 6 bases; bases outside gene matches: 10. The CDR3 is 16 amino acids. The CDR3, as DNA: TGTGCCAGCAGTTTAGGTCGGGGAGGGCCAAGCAATGAGCAGTTCTTC. Translating gives CASSLGRGGPSNEQFF.

In its sample, this clonotype was seen a few times. The chain carries TRBV4-1 and TRBJ2-1, with D hard to call. This CDR3 is built from 15 residues. V dropped 1 base and J dropped 0 bases, with 7 bases sitting between them. Germline CDR1 and CDR2: MGHRA and YSYEKL. The CDR3 sequence: CASSQAMSSYNEQFF. The CDR3 region has the DNA TGCGCCAGCAGCCAAGCCATGAGCTCCTACAATGAGCAGTTCTTC.

The J gene is TRBJ1-1, the V gene TRBV24-1; tentatively, D is TRBD1 (5 bases). V lost 8 bases and J lost 2, with 11 bases in between. CDR1 and CDR2 from the germline V gene are KGHDR and SFDVKD. The CDR3 covers 13 residues. This CDR3 reads CATKRGANTEAFF. CDR3 nucleotides: TGTGCCACCAAGCGAGGGGCTAACACTGAAGCTTTCTTT.

Comment on this clonotype: A much larger clone differs by one base, so this may be a read error. The rearrangement uses TRBV27 and TRBJ1-6, with TRBD1 matching over 9 bases. Trimming cost V 6 bases and J 12 bases; bases outside gene matches: 9. The CDR3 spans 14 residues. Germline V lookup: CDR1 MNHEY, CDR2 SMNVEV (reference sequence). The CDR3 reads CASSLNRGQLPLHF. The CDR3 nucleotides read TGTGCCAGCAGCCTAAACAGGGGGCAATTACCCCTCCACTTT.